This TCR beta chain was retrieved from a study of control samples from healthy donors and cancer patients. The V gene end was trimmed by 3 bases and the J gene end by 5 bases; junction bases not matched to a gene: 10. Looked up from germline, CDR1 is LNHNV and CDR2 is YYDKDF (reference sequence). The CDR3 loop spans 16 amino acids. Clones were sequenced by immunoSEQ multiplex PCR, and TCRdb holds only the in-frame ones, with some missing. The table lists approximately 150,000 clones, 90% to 95% of them singletons, with 0.68% in the top ten. This chain links TRBV15 with TRBJ2-7, with 10 bases identical to TRBD1. Sequences were obtained from blood. The sequence was collected from a woman under 40 in good health. The CDR3 DNA reads TGTGCCACCAGCAGCCGTTTGCCGGGACAGGGGAACGAGCAGTACTTC. This gives the protein CATSSRLPGQGNEQYF.